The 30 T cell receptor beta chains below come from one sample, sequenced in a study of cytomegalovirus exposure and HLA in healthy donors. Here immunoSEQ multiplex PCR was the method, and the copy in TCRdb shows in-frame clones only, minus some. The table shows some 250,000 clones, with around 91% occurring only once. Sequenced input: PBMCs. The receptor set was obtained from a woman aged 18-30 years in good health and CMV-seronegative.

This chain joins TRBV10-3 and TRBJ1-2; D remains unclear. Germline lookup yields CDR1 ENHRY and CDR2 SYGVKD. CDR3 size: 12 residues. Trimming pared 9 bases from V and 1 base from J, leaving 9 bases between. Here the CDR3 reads CAIAGGNYGYTF. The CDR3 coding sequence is TGTGCCATAGCCGGTGGTAACTATGGCTACACCTTC.

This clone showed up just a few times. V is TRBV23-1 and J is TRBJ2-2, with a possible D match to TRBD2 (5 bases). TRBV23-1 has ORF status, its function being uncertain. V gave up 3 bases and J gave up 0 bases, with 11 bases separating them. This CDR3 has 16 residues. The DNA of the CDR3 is TGCGCCAGCAGTCAGCGGGCGACATCGAACACCGGGGAGCTGTTTTTT. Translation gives CASSQRATSNTGELFF.

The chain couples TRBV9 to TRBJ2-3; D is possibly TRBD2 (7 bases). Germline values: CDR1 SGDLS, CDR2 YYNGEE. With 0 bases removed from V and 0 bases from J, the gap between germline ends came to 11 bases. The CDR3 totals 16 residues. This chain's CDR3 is CASSVVGGGSTDTQYF. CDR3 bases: TGTGCCAGCAGCGTAGTGGGCGGGGGCAGCACAGATACGCAGTATTTT. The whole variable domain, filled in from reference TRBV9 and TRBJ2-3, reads DSGVTQTPKHLITATGQRVTLRCSPRSGDLSVYWYQQSLDQGLQFLIQYYNGEERAKGNILERFSAQQFPDLHSELNLSSLELGDSALYFCASSVVGGGSTDTQYFGPGTRLTVL.

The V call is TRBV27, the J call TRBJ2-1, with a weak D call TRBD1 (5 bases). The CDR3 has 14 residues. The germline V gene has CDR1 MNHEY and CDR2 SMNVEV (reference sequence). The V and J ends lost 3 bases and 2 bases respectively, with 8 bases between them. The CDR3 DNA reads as TGTGCCAGCAGTTTCATGGACACCTACAATGAGCAGTTCTTC. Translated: CASSFMDTYNEQFF.

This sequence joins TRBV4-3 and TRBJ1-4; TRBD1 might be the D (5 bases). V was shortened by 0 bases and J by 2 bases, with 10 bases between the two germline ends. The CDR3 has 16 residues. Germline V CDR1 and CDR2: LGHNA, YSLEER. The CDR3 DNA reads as TGCGCCAGCAGCCAAGATTTGGGGGGTACTAATGAAAAACTGTTTTTT. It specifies CASSQDLGGTNEKLFF.

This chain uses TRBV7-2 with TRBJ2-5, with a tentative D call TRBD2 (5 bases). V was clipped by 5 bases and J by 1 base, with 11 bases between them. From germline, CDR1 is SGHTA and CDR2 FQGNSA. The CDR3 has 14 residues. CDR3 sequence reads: CASSLEGTQETQYF. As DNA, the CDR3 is TGTGCCAGCAGCCTCGAGGGAACCCAAGAGACCCAGTACTTC.

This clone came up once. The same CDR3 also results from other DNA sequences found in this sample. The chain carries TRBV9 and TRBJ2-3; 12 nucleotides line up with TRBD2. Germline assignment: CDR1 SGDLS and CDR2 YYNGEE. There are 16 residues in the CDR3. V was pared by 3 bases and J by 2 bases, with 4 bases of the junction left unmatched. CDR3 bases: TGTGCCAGCAGCGCTAGCGGGGGGGCCTCCACAGATACGCAGTATTTT. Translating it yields CASSASGGASTDTQYF. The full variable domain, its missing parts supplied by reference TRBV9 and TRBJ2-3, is DSGVTQTPKHLITATGQRVTLRCSPRSGDLSVYWYQQSLDQGLQFLIQYYNGEERAKGNILERFSAQQFPDLHSELNLSSLELGDSALYFCASSASGGASTDTQYFGPGTRLTVL.

The CDR3 loop reads CSVEKSQGANNEQFF. The CDR3 nucleotides are TGCAGCGTGGAAAAATCTCAGGGGGCGAACAATGAGCAGTTCTTC. The chain joins TRBV29-1 to TRBJ2-1; 8 nucleotides line up with TRBD1. V was clipped by 6 bases and J by 5 bases; unmatched bases: 12. CDR1 is SQVTM and CDR2 is ANQGSEA in the germline V gene. CDR3 length: 15 amino acids.

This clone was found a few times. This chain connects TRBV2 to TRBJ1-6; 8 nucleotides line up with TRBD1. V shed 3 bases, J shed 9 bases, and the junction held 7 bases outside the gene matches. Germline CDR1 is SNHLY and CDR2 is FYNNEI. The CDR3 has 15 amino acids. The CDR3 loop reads CASSEWTGLASPLHF. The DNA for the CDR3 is TGTGCCAGCAGTGAGTGGACAGGGCTGGCTTCACCCCTCCACTTT.

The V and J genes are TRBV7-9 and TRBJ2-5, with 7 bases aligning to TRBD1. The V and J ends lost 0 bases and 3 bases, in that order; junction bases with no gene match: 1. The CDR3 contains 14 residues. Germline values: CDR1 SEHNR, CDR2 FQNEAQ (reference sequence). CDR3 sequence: CASSLAGTEETQYF. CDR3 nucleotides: TGTGCCAGCAGCTTAGCCGGGACAGAAGAGACCCAGTACTTC.

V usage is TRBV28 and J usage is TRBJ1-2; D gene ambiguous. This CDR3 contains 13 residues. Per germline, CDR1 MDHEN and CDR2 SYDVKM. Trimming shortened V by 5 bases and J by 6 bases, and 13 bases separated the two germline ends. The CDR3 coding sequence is TGTGCCAGCAGTAACGGGAGGGAACATGGCTACACCTTC. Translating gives CASSNGREHGYTF.

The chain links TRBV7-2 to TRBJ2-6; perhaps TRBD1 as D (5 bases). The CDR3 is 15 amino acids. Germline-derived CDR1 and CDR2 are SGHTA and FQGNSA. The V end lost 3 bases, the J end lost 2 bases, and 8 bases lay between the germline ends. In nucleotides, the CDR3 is TGTGCCAGCAGCTTCGACAGAGCTGGGGCCAACGTCCTGACTTTC. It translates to CASSFDRAGANVLTF.

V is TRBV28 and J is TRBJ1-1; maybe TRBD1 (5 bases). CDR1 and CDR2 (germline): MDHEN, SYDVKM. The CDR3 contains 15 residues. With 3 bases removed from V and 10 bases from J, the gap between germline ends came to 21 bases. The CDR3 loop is CASSLGGEIRSGAFF. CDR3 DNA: TGTGCCAGCAGTTTGGGGGGGGAAATACGGTCGGGAGCTTTCTTT.

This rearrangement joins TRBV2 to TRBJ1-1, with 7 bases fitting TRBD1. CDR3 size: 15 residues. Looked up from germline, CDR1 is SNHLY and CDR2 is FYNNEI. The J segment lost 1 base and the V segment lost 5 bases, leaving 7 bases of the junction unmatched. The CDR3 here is CASSLQDRRNTEAFF. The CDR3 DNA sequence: TGTGCCAGCAGTCTCCAGGACAGGAGGAACACTGAAGCTTTCTTT. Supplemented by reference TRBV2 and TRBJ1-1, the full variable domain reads EPEVTQTPSHQVTQMGQEVILRCVPISNHLYFYWYRQILGQKVEFLVSFYNNEISEKSEIFDDQFSVERPDGSNFTLKIRSTKLEDSAMYFCASSLQDRRNTEAFFGQGTRLTVV.

The CDR3 region is CASGRQGNGYTF. CDR3 coding DNA: TGTGCCAGCGGTCGACAGGGTAATGGCTACACCTTC. This rearrangement joins TRBV28 to TRBJ1-2, with 7 bases fitting TRBD1. The CDR3 has 12 amino acids. V trimming: 8 bases; J trimming: 6 bases; junction bases outside the gene matches: 6. CDR1 and CDR2 (germline): MDHEN, SYDVKM.

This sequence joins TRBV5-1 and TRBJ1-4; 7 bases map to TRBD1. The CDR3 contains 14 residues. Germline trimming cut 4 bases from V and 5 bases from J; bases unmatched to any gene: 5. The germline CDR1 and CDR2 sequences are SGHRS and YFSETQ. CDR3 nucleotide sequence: TGCGCCAGCAGCCAGACAGGGCCGAATGAAAAACTGTTTTTT. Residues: CASSQTGPNEKLFF. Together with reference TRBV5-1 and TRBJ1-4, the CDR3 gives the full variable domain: KAGVTQTPRYLIKTRGQQVTLSCSPISGHRSVSWYQQTPGQGLQFLFEYFSETQRNKGNFPGRFSGRQFSNSRSEMNVSTLELGDSALYLCASSQTGPNEKLFFGSGTQLSVL.

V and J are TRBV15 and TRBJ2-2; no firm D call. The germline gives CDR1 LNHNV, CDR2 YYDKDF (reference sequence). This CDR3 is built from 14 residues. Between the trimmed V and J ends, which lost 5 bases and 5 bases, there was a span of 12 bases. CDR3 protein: CATSVSVATGELFF. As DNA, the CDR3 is TGTGCCACCAGCGTCAGCGTCGCGACCGGGGAGCTGTTTTTT.

CDR3 sequence reads: CASVQGRSPLHF. The CDR3 DNA sequence: TGTGCCAGCGTACAGGGAAGGTCACCCCTCCACTTT. The chain has TRBV6-6 and TRBJ1-6; D possibly corresponds to TRBD1 (6 bases). Germline V lookup: CDR1 MNHNY, CDR2 SVGAGI (reference sequence). Between the trimmed V and J ends, which lost 8 bases and 10 bases, there was a span of 12 bases. This CDR3 has 12 residues.

The CDR3 protein is CASSAPGQGNTEAFF. CDR3 sequence (DNA): TGTGCCAGCAGTGCACCAGGACAGGGTAACACTGAAGCTTTCTTT. V and J are TRBV6-6 and TRBJ1-1; 8 bases map to TRBD1. The CDR3 loop spans 15 amino acids. The trim removed 5 bases at V and 2 bases at J, leaving 7 bases unmatched. Looked up from germline, CDR1 is MNHNY and CDR2 is SVGAGI (reference sequence).

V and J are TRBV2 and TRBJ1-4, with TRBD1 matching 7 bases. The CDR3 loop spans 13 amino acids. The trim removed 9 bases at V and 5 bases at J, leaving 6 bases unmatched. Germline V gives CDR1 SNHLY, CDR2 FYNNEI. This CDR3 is CARQGHGNEKLFF. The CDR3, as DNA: TGTGCCAGACAGGGGCATGGGAATGAAAAACTGTTTTTT.

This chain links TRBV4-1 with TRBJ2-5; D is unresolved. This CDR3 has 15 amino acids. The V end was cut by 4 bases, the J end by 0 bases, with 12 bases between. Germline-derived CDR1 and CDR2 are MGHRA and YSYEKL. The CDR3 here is CASSPGYMDQETQYF. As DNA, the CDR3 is TGCGCCAGCAGCCCGGGTTATATGGACCAAGAGACCCAGTACTTC.

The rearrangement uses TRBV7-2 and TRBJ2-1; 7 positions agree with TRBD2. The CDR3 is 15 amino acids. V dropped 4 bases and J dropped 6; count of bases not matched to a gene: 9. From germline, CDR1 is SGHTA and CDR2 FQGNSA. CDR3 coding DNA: TGTGCCAGCAGCTCCGGGGGGACCTGGGTCAATGAGCAGTTCTTC. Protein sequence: CASSSGGTWVNEQFF. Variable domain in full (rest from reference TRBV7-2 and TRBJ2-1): GAGVSQSPSNKVTEKGKDVELRCDPISGHTALYWYRQSLGQGLEFLIYFQGNSAPDKSGLPSDRFSAERTGGSVSTLTIQRTQQEDSAVYLCASSSGGTWVNEQFFGPGTRLTVL.

The CDR3 reads CASTFGTGEYTQYF. The CDR3 DNA reads as TGTGCCAGCACCTTTGGGACAGGGGAGTATACGCAGTATTTT. This chain joins TRBV5-6 and TRBJ2-3, with 10 bases aligning to TRBD1. The CDR3 totals 14 residues. Germline-derived CDR1 and CDR2 are SGHDT and YYEEEE. V lost 6 bases, J lost 7 bases, and 8 bases stayed unmatched.

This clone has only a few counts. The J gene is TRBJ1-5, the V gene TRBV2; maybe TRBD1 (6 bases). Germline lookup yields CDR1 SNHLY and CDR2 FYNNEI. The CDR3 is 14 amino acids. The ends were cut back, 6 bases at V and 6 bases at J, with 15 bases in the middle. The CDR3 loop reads CASRYRTALQPQHF. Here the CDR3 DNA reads TGTGCCAGCAGATATCGGACAGCCCTTCAGCCCCAGCATTTT.

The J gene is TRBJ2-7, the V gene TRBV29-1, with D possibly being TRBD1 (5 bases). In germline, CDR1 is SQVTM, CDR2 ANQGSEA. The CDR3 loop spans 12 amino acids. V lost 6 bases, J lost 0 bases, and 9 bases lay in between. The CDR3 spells CSVGATSYEQYF. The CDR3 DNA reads TGCAGCGTAGGGGCAACCTCCTACGAGCAGTACTTC.

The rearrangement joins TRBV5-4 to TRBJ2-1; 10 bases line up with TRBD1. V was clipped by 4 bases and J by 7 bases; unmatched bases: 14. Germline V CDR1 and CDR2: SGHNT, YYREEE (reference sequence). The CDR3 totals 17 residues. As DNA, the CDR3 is TGTGCCAGCAGCCAACCCCCCGGGACAGGGGTATTGAATGAGCAGTTCTTC. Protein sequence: CASSQPPGTGVLNEQFF.

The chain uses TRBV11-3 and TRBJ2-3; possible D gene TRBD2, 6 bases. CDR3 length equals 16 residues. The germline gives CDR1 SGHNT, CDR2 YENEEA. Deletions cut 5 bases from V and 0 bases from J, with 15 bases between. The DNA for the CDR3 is TGTGCCAGCAGCCGCGACGGCGGGGTTAGCACAGATACGCAGTATTTT. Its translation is CASSRDGGVSTDTQYF.

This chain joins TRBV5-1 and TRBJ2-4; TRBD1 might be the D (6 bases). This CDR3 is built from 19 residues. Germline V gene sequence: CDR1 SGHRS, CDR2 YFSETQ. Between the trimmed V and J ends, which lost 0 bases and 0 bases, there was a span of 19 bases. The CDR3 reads CASSLEGPRDTIAKNIQYF. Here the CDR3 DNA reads TGCGCCAGCAGCTTGGAGGGCCCCCGGGACACGATAGCCAAAAACATTCAGTACTTC.

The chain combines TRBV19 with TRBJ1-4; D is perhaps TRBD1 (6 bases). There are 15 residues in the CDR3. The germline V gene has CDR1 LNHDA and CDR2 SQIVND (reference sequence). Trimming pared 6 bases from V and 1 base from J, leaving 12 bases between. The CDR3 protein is CASRTGGLTNEKLFF. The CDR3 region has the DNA TGTGCCAGTAGGACGGGGGGGCTAACTAATGAAAAACTGTTTTTT.

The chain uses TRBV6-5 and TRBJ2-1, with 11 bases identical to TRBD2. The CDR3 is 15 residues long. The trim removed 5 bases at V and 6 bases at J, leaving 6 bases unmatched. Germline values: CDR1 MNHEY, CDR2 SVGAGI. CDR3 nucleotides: TGTGCCAGCAGTACCAGTAGCGGGGGGGTCAATGAGCAGTTCTTC. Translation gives CASSTSSGGVNEQFF.